This record looks at one T cell receptor beta chain sequence and its context. Sequencing was performed with immunoSEQ multiplex PCR; in TCRdb, only in-frame clones are kept and a portion is missing. In the table there are about 240,000 clones, roughly 89% of which are singletons. Germline CDR1 is SGHRS and CDR2 is YFSETQ. V lost 0 bases and J lost 3, with 13 bases in between. This CDR3 has 15 residues. The study assigned cohorts using participant-reported clinical history. The sample comes from a study of blood T cell repertoires in COVID-19. Study at large: PBMCs, B-cell-depleted T cells, or T cells were the source of the cDNA or gDNA that made up the material.

Specimen: PBMCs or T cells enriched from blood (not recorded which). The TCR sequence derives from a middle-aged man who had recovered from COVID-19. The rearrangement links TRBV5-1 to TRBJ2-7; D is possibly TRBD1 (7 bases). CDR3 loop: CASSLAGGSDYEQYF. DNA of the CDR3: TGCGCCAGCAGCTTGGCAGGGGGGTCCGACTACGAGCAGTACTTC.